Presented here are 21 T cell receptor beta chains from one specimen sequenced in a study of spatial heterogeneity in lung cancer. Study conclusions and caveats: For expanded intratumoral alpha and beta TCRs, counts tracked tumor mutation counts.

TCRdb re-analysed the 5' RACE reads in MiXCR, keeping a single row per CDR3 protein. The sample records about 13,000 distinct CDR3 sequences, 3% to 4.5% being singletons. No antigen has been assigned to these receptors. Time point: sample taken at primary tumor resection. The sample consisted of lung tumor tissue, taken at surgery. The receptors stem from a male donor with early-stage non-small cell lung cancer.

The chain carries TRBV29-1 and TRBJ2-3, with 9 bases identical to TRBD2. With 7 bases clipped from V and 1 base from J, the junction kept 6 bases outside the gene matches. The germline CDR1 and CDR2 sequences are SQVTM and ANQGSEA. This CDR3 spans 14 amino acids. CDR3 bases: TGCAGCGGCGCGGGGGGGCGGGGCACAGATACGCAGTATTTT. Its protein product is CSGAGGRGTDTQYF.

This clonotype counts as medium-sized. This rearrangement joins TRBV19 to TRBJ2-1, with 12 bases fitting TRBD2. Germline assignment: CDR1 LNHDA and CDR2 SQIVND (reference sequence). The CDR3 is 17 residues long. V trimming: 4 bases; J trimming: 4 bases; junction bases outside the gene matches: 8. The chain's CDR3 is CASSSPRTSGIYNEQFF. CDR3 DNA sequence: TGTGCCAGTAGTAGCCCACGGACTAGCGGGATATACAATGAGCAGTTCTTC.

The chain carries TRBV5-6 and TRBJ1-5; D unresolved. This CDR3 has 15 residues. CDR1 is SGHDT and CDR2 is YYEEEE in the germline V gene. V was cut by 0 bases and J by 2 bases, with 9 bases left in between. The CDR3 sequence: CASSLAGTGNQPQHF. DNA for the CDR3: TGTGCCAGCAGCTTGGCCGGCACAGGCAATCAGCCCCAGCATTTT.

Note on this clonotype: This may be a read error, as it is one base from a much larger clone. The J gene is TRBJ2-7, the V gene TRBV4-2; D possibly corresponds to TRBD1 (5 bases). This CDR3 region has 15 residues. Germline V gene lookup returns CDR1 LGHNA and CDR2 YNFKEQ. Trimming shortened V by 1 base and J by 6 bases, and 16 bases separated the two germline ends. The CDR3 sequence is CASSQVEEWGPEQYF. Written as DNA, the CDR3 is TGTGCCAGCAGCCAAGTAGAGGAATGGGGCCCCGAGCAGTACTTC.

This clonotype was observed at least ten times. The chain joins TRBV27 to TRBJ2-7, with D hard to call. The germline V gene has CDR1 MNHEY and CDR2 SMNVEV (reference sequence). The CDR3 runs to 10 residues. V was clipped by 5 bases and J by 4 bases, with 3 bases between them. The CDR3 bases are TGTGCCAGCAGTCTATACGAGCAGTACTTC. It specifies CASSLYEQYF.

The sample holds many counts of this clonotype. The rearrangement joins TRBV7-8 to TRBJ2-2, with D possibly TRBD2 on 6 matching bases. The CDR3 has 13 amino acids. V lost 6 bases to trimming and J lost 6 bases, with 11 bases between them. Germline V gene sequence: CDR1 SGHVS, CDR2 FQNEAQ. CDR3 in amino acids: CASRTGVPGELFF. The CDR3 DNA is TGTGCCAGCAGAACGGGAGTCCCCGGGGAGCTGTTTTTT.

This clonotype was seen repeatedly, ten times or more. The CDR3 nucleotides read TGTGCCATCCGTGCTATCATGAACACTGAAGCTTTCTTT. Encoded protein: CAIRAIMNTEAFF. The genes are TRBV10-3 and TRBJ1-1; D is unresolved. The germline V gene has CDR1 ENHRY and CDR2 SYGVKD. V was pared by 8 bases and J by 0 bases, with 10 bases between. The CDR3 covers 13 residues.

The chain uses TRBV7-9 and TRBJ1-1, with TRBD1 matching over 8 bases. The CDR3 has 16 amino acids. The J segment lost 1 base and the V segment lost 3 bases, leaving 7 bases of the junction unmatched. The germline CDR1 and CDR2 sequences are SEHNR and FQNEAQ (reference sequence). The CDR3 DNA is TGTGCCAGCAGCTTCTCGACAGGGGTGTGGAACACTGAAGCTTTCTTT. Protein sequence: CASSFSTGVWNTEAFF.

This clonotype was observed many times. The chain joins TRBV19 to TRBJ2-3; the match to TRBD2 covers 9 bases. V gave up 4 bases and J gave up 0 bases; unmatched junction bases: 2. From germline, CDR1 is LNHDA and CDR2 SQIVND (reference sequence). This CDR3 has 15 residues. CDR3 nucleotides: TGTGCCAGTAGTAGCACTAGCGGGAGCACAGATACGCAGTATTTT. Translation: CASSSTSGSTDTQYF.

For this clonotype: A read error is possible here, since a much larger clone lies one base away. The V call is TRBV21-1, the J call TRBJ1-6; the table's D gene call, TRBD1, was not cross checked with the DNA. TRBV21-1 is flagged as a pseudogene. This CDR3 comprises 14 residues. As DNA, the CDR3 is TGTGCCAGGACGGGACGACAGTATAATCCACCCCTCCACTTT. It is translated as CARTGRQYNPPLHF.

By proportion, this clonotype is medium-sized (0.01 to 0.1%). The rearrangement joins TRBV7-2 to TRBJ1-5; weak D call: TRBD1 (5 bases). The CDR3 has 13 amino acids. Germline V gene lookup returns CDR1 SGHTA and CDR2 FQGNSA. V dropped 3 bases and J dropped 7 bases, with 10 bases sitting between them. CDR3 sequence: CASSFQGGQPQHF. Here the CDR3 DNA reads TGTGCCAGCAGCTTTCAGGGTGGACAGCCCCAGCATTTT.

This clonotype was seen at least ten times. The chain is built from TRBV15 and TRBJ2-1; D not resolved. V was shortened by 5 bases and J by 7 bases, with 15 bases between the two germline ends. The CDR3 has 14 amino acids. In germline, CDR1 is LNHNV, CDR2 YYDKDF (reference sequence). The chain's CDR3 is CATSSRSGVNEQFF. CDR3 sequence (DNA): TGTGCCACCAGCTCCAGGAGTGGAGTAAATGAGCAGTTCTTC.

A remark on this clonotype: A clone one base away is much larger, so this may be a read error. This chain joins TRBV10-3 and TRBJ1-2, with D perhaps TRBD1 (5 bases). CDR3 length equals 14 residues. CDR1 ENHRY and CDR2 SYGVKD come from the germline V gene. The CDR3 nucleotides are TGTGCCATCAGTGAGTCGAACAGGCCCTATGGCTACAACTTC. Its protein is CAISESNRPYGYNF.

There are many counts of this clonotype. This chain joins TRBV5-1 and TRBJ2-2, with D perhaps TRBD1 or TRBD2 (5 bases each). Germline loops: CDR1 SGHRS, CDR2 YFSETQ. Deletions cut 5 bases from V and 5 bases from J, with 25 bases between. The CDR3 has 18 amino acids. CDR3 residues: CASRNRGDAISGTGELFF. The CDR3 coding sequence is TGCGCCAGCAGAAATCGAGGGGACGCTATCTCGGGAACCGGGGAGCTGTTTTTT. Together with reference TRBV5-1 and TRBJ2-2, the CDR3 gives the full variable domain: KAGVTQTPRYLIKTRGQQVTLSCSPISGHRSVSWYQQTPGQGLQFLFEYFSETQRNKGNFPGRFSGRQFSNSRSEMNVSTLELGDSALYLCASRNRGDAISGTGELFFGEGSRLTVL.

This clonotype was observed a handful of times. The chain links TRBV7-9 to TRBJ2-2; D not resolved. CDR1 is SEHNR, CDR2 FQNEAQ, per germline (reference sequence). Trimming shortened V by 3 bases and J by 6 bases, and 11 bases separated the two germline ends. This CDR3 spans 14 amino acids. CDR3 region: CASSFGFVSGELFF. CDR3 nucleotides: TGTGCCAGCAGCTTTGGGTTTGTTTCCGGGGAGCTGTTTTTT.

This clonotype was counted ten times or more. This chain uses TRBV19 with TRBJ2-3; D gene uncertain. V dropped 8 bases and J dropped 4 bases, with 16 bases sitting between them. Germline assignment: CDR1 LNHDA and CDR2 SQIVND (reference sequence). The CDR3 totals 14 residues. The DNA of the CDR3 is TGTGCCAGTTGTCCTAGTGGCGAGTCAGATACGCAGTATTTT. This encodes CASCPSGESDTQYF.

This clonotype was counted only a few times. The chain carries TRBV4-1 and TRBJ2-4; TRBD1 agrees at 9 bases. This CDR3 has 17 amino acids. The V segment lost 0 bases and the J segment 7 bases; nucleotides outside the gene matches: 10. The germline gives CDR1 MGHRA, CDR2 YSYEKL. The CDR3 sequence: CASSQDTGGICWNIQYF. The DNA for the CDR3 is TGCGCCAGCAGCCAAGATACAGGGGGCATATGTTGGAACATTCAGTACTTC.

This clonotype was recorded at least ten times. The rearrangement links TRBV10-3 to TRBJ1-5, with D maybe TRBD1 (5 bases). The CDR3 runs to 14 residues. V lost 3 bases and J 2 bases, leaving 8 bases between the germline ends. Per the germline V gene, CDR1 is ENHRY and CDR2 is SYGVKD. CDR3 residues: CAISDQGGNQPQHF. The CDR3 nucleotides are TGTGCCATCAGTGACCAGGGTGGCAATCAGCCCCAGCATTTT.

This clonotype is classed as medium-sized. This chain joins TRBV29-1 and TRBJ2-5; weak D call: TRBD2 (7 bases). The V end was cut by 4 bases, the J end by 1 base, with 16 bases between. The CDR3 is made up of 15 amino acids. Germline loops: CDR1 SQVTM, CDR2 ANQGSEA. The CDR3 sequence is CSVGGPGGPQETQYF. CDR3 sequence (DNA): TGCAGCGTTGGGGGGCCGGGGGGTCCCCAAGAGACCCAGTACTTC.

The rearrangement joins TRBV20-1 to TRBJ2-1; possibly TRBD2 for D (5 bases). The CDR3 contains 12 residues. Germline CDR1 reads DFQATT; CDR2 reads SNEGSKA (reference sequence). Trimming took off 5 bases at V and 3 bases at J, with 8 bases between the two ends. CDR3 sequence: CSALAGYNEQFF. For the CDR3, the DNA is TGCAGTGCTTTGGCGGGCTACAATGAGCAGTTCTTC.

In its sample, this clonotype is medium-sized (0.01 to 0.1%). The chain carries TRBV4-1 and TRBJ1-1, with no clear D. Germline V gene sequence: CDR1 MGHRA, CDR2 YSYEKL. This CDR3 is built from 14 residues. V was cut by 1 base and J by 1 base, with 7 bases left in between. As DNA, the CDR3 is TGCGCCAGCAGCCAAGGGGGAGAGAACACTGAAGCTTTCTTT. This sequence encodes CASSQGGENTEAFF.